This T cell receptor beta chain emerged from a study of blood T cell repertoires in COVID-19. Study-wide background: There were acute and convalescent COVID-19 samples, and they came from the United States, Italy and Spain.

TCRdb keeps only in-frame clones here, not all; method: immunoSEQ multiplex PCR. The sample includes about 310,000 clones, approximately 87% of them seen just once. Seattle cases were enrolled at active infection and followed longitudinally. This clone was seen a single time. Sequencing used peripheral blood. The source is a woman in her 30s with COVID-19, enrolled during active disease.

The CDR3 region has the DNA TGTGCCAGCAGCCCGGCCGGAGGGGGCGGGAATCAGCCCCAGCATTTT. It is translated as CASSPAGGGGNQPQHF. The gene calls are TRBV11-2 and TRBJ1-5, with TRBD1 matching over 7 bases. Germline V CDR1 and CDR2: SGHAT, FQNNGV. CDR3 size: 16 residues. J lost 4 bases, V lost 5 bases, and 11 bases had no gene match. The full variable domain, in which reference TRBV11-2 and TRBJ1-5 provide the parts outside the CDR3, is EAGVAQSPRYKIIEKRQSVAFWCNPISGHATLYWYQQILGQGPKLLIQFQNNGVVDDSQLPKDRFSAERLKGVDSTLKIQPAKLEDSAVYLCASSPAGGGGNQPQHFGDGTRLSIL.